A single sample is the source of the 14 T cell receptor beta chains below, sequenced in a study of blood T cell repertoires in COVID-19. This table comes from immunoSEQ multiplex PCR, and its TCRdb copy is limited to in-frame clones, with some not included. Of 70,000 or so clones in the sample, approximately 78% were seen once. Material: peripheral blood. These receptors all come from a human donor in a cohort sampled during active COVID-19.

The chain is built from TRBV12-3 or TRBV12-4 and TRBJ2-3; the D is unclear. V shed 3 bases and J shed 2 bases, with 3 bases lying between them. This CDR3 is built from 12 residues. In DNA form, the CDR3 reads TGTGCCAGCAGTTTTAACACAGATACGCAGTATTTT. The encoded protein is CASSFNTDTQYF.

The V call is TRBV19, the J call TRBJ2-5, with TRBD1 identical over 9 bases. The germline CDR1 and CDR2 sequences are LNHDA and SQIVND (reference sequence). With 5 bases clipped from V and 5 bases from J, the junction kept 9 bases outside the gene matches. This CDR3 has 15 amino acids. Here the CDR3 reads CASSQGTGFSETQYF. The CDR3, as DNA: TGTGCCAGTAGTCAAGGGACAGGGTTTTCGGAGACCCAGTACTTC.

The V call is TRBV4-1, the J call TRBJ2-1, with 10 bases identical to TRBD2. Per the germline V gene, CDR1 is MGHRA and CDR2 is YSYEKL. The CDR3 totals 16 residues. Losses at the gene ends were 0 bases for V and 5 bases for J; bases not matched to a gene: 4. In DNA form, the CDR3 reads TGCGCCAGCAGCCAAGACTCTAGCGGGAGAAACAATGAGCAGTTCTTC. This gives the protein CASSQDSSGRNNEQFF.

There are a few counts of this clone. The chain employs TRBV30 and TRBJ2-2; 9 nucleotides match TRBD2. CDR1 and CDR2 from the germline V gene are GTSNPN and SVGIG (reference sequence). With 0 bases clipped from V and 7 bases from J, the junction kept 9 bases outside the gene matches. The CDR3 is 16 residues long. The CDR3 loop reads CAWSVLAGGPSGELFF. The CDR3 bases are TGTGCCTGGAGTGTATTGGCGGGAGGGCCGAGCGGGGAGCTGTTTTTT.

The chain recombines TRBV14 with TRBJ2-7; 8 positions agree with TRBD2. Germline V gene lookup returns CDR1 SGHDN and CDR2 FVKESK. This CDR3 is built from 13 residues. The ends lost 5 bases at V and 4 bases at J; junction bases unmatched: 4. The CDR3 nucleotides read TGTGCCAGCAGCAAGCGGGAGAGGTACGAGCAGTACTTC. Protein sequence: CASSKRERYEQYF.

The chain uses TRBV6-5 and TRBJ2-7, with D possibly being TRBD2 (6 bases). Germline V gene sequence: CDR1 MNHEY, CDR2 SVGAGI. The CDR3 spans 13 residues. Trimming left V 10 bases short and J 2 bases short, with 15 bases between. The DNA for the CDR3 is TGTGCCACCCGCCCGGGACTTCCCTACGAGCAGTACTTC. Its protein is CATRPGLPYEQYF.

The gene calls are TRBV5-6 and TRBJ2-5; 7 positions match TRBD1. The V gene end was trimmed by 1 base and the J gene end by 1 base; junction bases not matched to a gene: 4. Germline V gene lookup returns CDR1 SGHDT and CDR2 YYEEEE. The CDR3 extends over 15 amino acids. CDR3 in amino acids: CASSLNRGPQETQYF. The CDR3 nucleotides are TGTGCCAGCAGCTTGAATAGGGGGCCCCAAGAGACCCAGTACTTC.

This clone was recorded a few times. The chain uses TRBV6-5 and TRBJ2-7; no firm D call. Trimming cost V 0 bases and J 2 bases, with 11 bases left between them. Germline-derived CDR1 and CDR2 are MNHEY and SVGAGI. The CDR3 is 15 residues long. The CDR3 DNA sequence: TGTGCCAGCAGTTACTCAGAGGTTCCGGCCTACGAGCAGTACTTC. Amino acids: CASSYSEVPAYEQYF.

This sequence joins TRBV7-8 and TRBJ2-7; maybe TRBD1 (6 bases). The CDR3 has 15 residues. Per the germline V gene, CDR1 is SGHVS and CDR2 is FQNEAQ. The germline V and J ends were trimmed by 0 bases and 4 bases, with 13 bases remaining between them. CDR3 loop: CASSLALIRGYEQYF. CDR3 in DNA: TGTGCCAGCAGCTTAGCGCTTATCAGGGGTTACGAGCAGTACTTC.

This chain links TRBV28 with TRBJ1-1, with 7 bases matching TRBD1. Germline V gene sequence: CDR1 MDHEN, CDR2 SYDVKM. Trimming took 5 bases from V and 5 from J; bases not matched to a gene: 8. The CDR3 is 14 residues long. The CDR3 DNA follows: TGTGCCAGCAGTCCCGGACAGGTCTTGACTGAAGCTTTCTTT. This sequence encodes CASSPGQVLTEAFF.

The V call is TRBV2, the J call TRBJ2-7, with D perhaps matching TRBD1 (5 bases). Germline V gene lookup returns CDR1 SNHLY and CDR2 FYNNEI. With 4 bases removed from V and 6 bases from J, the gap between germline ends came to 10 bases. The CDR3 runs 12 residues. In nucleotides, the CDR3 is TGTGCCAGCAGTGGCAGGGTTGGCGAGCAGTACTTC. Translated, it gives CASSGRVGEQYF.

The chain carries TRBV4-1 and TRBJ2-7; TRBD2 matches 8 bases. CDR1 is MGHRA and CDR2 is YSYEKL in the germline V gene. The trim removed 4 bases at V and 6 bases at J, leaving 5 bases unmatched. CDR3 size: 13 residues. Here the CDR3 DNA reads TGCGCCAGCAGCCCGAGGACTAGCATCGAGCAGTACTTC. Translating it yields CASSPRTSIEQYF.

V and J are TRBV19 and TRBJ1-2, with D possibly TRBD1 on 6 matching bases. Germline lookup yields CDR1 LNHDA and CDR2 SQIVND (reference sequence). Trimming pared 3 bases from V and 5 bases from J, leaving 10 bases between. The CDR3 covers 13 residues. CDR3 DNA: TGTGCCAGTAGTATGTCCGGACAGTATGGCTACACCTTC. Its translation is CASSMSGQYGYTF.

The gene calls are TRBV11-2 and TRBJ1-1, with TRBD1 matching 9 bases. Germline loops: CDR1 SGHAT, CDR2 FQNNGV. The CDR3 totals 16 residues. V lost 1 base, J lost 4 bases, and 7 bases stayed unmatched. The CDR3 DNA follows: TGTGCCAGCAGCTTAGGGACAGGGGTATTGGGCACTGAAGCTTTCTTT. Translation gives CASSLGTGVLGTEAFF.